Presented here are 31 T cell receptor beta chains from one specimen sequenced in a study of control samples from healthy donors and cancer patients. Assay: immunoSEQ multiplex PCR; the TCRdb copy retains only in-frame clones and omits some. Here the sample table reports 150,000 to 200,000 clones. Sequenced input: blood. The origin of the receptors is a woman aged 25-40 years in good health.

The CDR3: CASSVAVGGTQYF. The CDR3 coding sequence is TGTGCCAGCAGCGTAGCGGTTGGGGGGACCCAGTACTTC. The rearrangement uses TRBV9 and TRBJ2-5; D is perhaps TRBD1 or TRBD2 (5 bases each). The germline V gene encodes CDR1 SGDLS and CDR2 YYNGEE. Between the trimmed V and J ends, which lost 0 bases and 7 bases, there was a span of 10 bases. The CDR3 is 13 residues long.

The CDR3 here is CASSLDRQAGNTIYF. For the CDR3, the DNA is TGTGCCAGCAGCTTAGACAGACAAGCTGGAAACACCATATATTTT. The chain couples TRBV11-3 to TRBJ1-3; D not certain. Germline lookup yields CDR1 SGHNT and CDR2 YENEEA. With 0 bases removed from V and 2 bases from J, the gap between germline ends came to 8 bases. The CDR3 contains 15 residues.

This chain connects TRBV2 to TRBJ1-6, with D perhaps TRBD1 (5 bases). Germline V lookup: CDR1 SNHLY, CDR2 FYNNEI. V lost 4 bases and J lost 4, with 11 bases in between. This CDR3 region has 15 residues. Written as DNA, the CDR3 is TGTGCCAGCAGTGCCTCGGGACCGTATAATTCACCCCTCCACTTT. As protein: CASSASGPYNSPLHF.

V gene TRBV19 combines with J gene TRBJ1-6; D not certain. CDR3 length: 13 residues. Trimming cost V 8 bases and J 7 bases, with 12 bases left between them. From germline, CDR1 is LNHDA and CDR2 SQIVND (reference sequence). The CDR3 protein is CASGRPTNSPLHF. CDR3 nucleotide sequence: TGTGCCAGTGGGCGGCCTACCAATTCACCCCTCCACTTT. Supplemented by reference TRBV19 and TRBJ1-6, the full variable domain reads DGGITQSPKYLFRKEGQNVTLSCEQNLNHDAMYWYRQDPGQGLRLIYYSQIVNDFQKGDIAEGYSVSREKKESFPLTVTSAQKNPTAFYLCASGRPTNSPLHFGNGTRLTVT.

CDR3 sequence reads: CASSAQGRGAEAFF. CDR3 DNA sequence: TGTGCCAGCAGCGCACAGGGGAGGGGCGCTGAAGCTTTCTTT. V is TRBV14 and J is TRBJ1-1; TRBD1 agrees at 7 bases. CDR3 size: 14 residues. J was trimmed by 6 bases and V by 5 bases; bases with no gene match: 9. Germline CDR1 SGHDN, CDR2 FVKESK.

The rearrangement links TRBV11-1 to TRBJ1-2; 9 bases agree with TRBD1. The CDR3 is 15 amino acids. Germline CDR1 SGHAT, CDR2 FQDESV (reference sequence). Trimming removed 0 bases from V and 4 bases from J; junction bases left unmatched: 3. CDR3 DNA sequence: TGTGCCAGCAGCTTAGCGGGACAGGGCACCTATGGCTACACCTTC. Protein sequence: CASSLAGQGTYGYTF.

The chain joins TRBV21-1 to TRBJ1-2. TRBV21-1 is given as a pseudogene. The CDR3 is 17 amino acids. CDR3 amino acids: CASSKKILGRKDYGYTF. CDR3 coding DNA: TGTGCCAGCAGCAAGAAAATCTTGGGACGGAAAGACTATGGCTACACCTTC.

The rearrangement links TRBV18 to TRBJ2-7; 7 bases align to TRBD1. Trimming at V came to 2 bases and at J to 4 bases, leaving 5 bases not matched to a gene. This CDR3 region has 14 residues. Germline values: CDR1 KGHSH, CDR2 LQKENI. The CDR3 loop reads CASSPDARGYEQYF. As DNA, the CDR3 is TGTGCCAGCTCACCAGACGCCAGGGGGTACGAGCAGTACTTC.

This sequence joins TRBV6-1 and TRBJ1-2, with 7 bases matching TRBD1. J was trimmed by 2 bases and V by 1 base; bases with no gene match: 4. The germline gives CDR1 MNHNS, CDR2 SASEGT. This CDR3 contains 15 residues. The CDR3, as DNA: TGTGCCAGCAGTGAAGGCAGGGGGATAAACTATGGCTACACCTTC. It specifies CASSEGRGINYGYTF.

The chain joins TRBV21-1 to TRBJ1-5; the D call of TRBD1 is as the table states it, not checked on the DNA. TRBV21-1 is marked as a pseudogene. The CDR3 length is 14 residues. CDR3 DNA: TGTGCCAGCAGCAGTGGACAGGGAACTCAGCCCCAGCATTTT. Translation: CASSSGQGTQPQHF.

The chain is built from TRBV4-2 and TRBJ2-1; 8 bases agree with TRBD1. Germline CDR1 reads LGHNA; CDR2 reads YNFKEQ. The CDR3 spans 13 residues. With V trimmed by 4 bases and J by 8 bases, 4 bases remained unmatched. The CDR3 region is CASSRSGGDEQFF. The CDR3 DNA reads TGTGCCAGCAGCCGGTCAGGGGGCGATGAGCAGTTCTTC.

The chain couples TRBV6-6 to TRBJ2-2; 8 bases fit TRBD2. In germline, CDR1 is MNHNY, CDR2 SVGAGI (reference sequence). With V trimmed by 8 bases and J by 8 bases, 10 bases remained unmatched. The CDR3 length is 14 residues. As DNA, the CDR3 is TGTGCCAGCGGCGCTCAAGCGGGGGCGGGGGAGCTGTTTTTT. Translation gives CASGAQAGAGELFF.

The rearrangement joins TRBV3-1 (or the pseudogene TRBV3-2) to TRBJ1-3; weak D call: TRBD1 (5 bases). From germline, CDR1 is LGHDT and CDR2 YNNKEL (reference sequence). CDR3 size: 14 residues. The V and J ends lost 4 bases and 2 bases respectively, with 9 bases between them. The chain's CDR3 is CASSPGGAGNTIYF. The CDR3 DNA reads TGTGCCAGCAGCCCTGGGGGGGCTGGAAACACCATATATTTT.

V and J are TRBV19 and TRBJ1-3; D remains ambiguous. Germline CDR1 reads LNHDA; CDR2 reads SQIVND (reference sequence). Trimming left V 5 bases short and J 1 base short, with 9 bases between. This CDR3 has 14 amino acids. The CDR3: CASSLWASGNTIYF. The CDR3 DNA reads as TGTGCCAGTAGTCTCTGGGCTTCTGGAAACACCATATATTTT.

This CDR3 is CATRRSGGTGELFF. In DNA form, the CDR3 reads TGCGCCACAAGACGGAGCGGGGGGACCGGGGAGCTGTTTTTT. This chain connects TRBV5-1 to TRBJ2-2; 9 bases match TRBD2. The trim removed 9 bases at V and 5 bases at J, leaving 8 bases unmatched. The V gene's germline CDR1 is SGHRS and CDR2 YFSETQ. This CDR3 is 14 amino acids long.

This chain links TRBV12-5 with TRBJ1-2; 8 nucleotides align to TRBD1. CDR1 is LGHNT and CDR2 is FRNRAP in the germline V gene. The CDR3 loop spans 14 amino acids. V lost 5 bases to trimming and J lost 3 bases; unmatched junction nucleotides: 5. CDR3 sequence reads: CASGLGQDDYGYTF. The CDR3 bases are TGTGCTAGTGGTCTGGGACAGGACGACTATGGCTACACCTTC.

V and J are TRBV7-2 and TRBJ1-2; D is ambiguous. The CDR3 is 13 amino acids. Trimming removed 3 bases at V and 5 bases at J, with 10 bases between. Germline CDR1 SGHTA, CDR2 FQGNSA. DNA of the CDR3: TGTGCCAGCAGCTTTCCCGAGTCATATGGCTACACCTTC. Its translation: CASSFPESYGYTF.

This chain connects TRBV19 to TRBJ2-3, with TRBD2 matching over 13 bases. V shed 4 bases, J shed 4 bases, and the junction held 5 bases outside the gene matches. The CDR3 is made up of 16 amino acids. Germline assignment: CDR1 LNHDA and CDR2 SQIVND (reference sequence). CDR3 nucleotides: TGTGCCAGTAGTAATCGACTAGCGGGGGGCCCAGATACGCAGTATTTT. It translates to CASSNRLAGGPDTQYF.

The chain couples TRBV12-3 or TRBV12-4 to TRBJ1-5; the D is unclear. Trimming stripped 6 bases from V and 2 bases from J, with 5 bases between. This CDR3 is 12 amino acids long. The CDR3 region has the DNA TGTGCCAGCAGCAGTGGCAATCAGCCCCAGCATTTT. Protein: CASSSGNQPQHF.

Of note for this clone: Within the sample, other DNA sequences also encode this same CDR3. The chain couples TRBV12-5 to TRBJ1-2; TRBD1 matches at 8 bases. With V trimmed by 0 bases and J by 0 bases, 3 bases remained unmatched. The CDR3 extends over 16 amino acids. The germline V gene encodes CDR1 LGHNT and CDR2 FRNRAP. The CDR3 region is CASGLVTGGANYGYTF. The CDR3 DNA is TGTGCTAGTGGTTTGGTAACAGGGGGAGCTAACTATGGCTACACCTTC.

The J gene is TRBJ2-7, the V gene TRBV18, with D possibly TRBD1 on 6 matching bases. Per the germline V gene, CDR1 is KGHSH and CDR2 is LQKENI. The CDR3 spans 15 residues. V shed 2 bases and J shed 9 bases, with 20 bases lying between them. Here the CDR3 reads CASSPGQILMLGQYF. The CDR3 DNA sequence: TGTGCCAGCTCACCAGGACAGATCCTTATGCTGGGGCAGTACTTC.

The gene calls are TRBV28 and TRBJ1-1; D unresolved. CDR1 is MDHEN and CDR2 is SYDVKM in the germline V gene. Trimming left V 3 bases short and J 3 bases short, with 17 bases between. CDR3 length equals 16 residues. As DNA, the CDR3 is TGTGCCAGCAGTTTCCTACCTAGGGTTTTAGACACTGAAGCTTTCTTT. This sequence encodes CASSFLPRVLDTEAFF. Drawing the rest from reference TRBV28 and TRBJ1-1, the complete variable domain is DVKVTQSSRYLVKRTGEKVFLECVQDMDHENMFWYRQDPGLGLRLIYFSYDVKMKEKGDIPEGYSVSREKKERFSLILESASTNQTSMYLCASSFLPRVLDTEAFFGQGTRLTVV.

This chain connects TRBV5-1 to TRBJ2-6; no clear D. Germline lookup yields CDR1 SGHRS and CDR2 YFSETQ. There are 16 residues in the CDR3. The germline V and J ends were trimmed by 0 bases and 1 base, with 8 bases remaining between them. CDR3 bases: TGCGCCAGCAGCTTGGTAGGAGTTTCTGGGGCCAACGTCCTGACTTTC. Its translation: CASSLVGVSGANVLTF. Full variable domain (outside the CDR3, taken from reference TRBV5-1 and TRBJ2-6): KAGVTQTPRYLIKTRGQQVTLSCSPISGHRSVSWYQQTPGQGLQFLFEYFSETQRNKGNFPGRFSGRQFSNSRSEMNVSTLELGDSALYLCASSLVGVSGANVLTFGAGSRLTVL.

The DNA for the CDR3 is TGTGCCAGCAGCCAAGATGGTGGGGGCGGGCAGTTCTTC. This encodes CASSQDGGGGQFF. The chain combines TRBV3-1 (or the pseudogene TRBV3-2) with TRBJ2-1; the D gene is possibly TRBD1 (6 bases). Germline CDR1 reads LGHDT; CDR2 reads YNNKEL (reference sequence). V lost 0 bases to trimming and J lost 12 bases, with 12 bases between them. The CDR3 spans 13 residues.

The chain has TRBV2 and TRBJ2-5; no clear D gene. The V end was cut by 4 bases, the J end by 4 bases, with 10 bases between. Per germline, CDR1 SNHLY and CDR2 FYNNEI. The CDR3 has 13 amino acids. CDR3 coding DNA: TGTGCCAGCAGTGGGCAGGCGTTAGAGACCCAGTACTTC. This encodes CASSGQALETQYF.

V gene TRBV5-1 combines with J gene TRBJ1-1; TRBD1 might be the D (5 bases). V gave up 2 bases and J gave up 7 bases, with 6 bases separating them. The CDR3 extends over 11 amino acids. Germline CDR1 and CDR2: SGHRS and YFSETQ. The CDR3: CASSFGGEAFF. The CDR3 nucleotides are TGCGCCAGCAGCTTTGGGGGTGAAGCTTTCTTT.

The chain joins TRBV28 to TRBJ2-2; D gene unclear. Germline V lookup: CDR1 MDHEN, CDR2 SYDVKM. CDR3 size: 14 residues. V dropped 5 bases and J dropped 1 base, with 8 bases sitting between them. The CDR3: CASSTPGNTGELFF. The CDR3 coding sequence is TGTGCCAGCAGTACGCCCGGGAACACCGGGGAGCTGTTTTTT.

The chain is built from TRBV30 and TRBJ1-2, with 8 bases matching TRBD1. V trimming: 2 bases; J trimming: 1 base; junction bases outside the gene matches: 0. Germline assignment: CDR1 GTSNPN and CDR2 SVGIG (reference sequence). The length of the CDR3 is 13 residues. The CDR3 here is CAWSTGGNYGYTF. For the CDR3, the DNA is TGTGCCTGGAGTACAGGGGGTAACTATGGCTACACCTTC.

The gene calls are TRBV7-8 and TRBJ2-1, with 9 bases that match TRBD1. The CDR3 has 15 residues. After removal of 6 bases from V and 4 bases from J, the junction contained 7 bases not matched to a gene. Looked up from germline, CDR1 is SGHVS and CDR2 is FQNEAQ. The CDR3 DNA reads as TGTGCCAGCAGTTCCGGGACAGGGACTTACAATGAGCAGTTCTTC. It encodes CASSSGTGTYNEQFF. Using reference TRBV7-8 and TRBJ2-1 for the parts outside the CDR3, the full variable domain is GAGVSQSPRYKVAKRGQDVALRCDPISGHVSLFWYQQALGQGPEFLTYFQNEAQLDKSGLPSDRFFAERPEGSVSTLKIQRTQQEDSAVYLCASSSGTGTYNEQFFGPGTRLTVL.

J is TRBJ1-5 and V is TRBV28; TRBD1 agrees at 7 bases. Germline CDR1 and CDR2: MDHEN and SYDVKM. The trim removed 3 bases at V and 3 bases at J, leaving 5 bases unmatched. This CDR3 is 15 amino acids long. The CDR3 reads CASSLGQLDNQPQHF. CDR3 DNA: TGTGCCAGCAGTTTGGGACAGTTAGACAATCAGCCCCAGCATTTT.

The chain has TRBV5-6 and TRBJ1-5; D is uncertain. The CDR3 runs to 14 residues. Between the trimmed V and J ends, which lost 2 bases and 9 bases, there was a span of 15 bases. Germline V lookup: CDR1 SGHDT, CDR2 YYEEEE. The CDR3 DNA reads TGTGCCAGCAGCTTTCAGGCGAACTTAGGGCCCCAGCATTTT. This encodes CASSFQANLGPQHF.